What follows are 10 T cell receptor beta chains derived from one specimen sequenced in a study of regulatory T cells in long-lasting Graves disease (dated by TCRdb to the early 2020s). Per the publication, the time point label means: persistent/refractory GD, antithyroid drugs over 5 years with positive TRAb. RNA was extracted from PBMCs in TRIzol for both TCR sequencing and RNA sequencing. The library relied on multiplex PCR. TCRdb records Illumina HiSeq 4000 as the sequencer. TCR beta libraries were built with iRepertoire HTBI primers and Arm-PCR amplification of CDR3 regions. TCRdb's own reprocessing of the public reads used fastp at Q25 and MiXCR and kept productive beta chains. Rows are unified per CDR3 protein, each entry keeping the most common DNA and genes. This sample holds about 430,000 distinct CDR3 sequences; around 20% were observed only once. The biggest ten clones account for roughly an eighth of the sample.

The input for sequencing was peripheral blood mononuclear cells (PBMCs), taken when the disease was refractory, from a patient treated with antithyroid drugs. Receptors originate from a female donor with Graves disease.

The chain uses TRBV7-9 and TRBJ2-3, with TRBD2 identical over 10 bases. V gave up 1 base and J gave up 1 base; unmatched junction bases: 14. Looked up from germline, CDR1 is SEHNR and CDR2 is FQNEAQ (reference sequence). The CDR3 totals 20 residues. The CDR3 DNA sequence: TGTGCCAGCAGCTTAGGAGGGCTAGCGGGAGATGGGAGTGGCACAGATACGCAGTATTTT. Translation gives CASSLGGLAGDGSGTDTQYF.

This clonotype has a count of ten or more. The chain recombines TRBV30 with TRBJ2-7; TRBD1 matches 7 bases. Germline assignment: CDR1 GTSNPN and CDR2 SVGIG (reference sequence). J was trimmed by 2 bases and V by 0 bases; bases with no gene match: 4. The CDR3 extends over 14 amino acids. CDR3 in amino acids: CAWSVTGAPYEQYF. The CDR3 coding sequence is TGTGCCTGGAGTGTAACAGGGGCACCCTACGAGCAGTACTTC.

This clonotype appeared many times. V and J are TRBV7-9 and TRBJ1-3; the D is unclear. V lost 0 bases and J lost 1, with 4 bases in between. Germline V CDR1 and CDR2: SEHNR, FQNEAQ (reference sequence). CDR3 size: 14 residues. The CDR3 is CASSLAGSGNTIYF. Here the CDR3 DNA reads TGTGCCAGCAGCTTAGCCGGATCTGGAAACACCATATATTTT.

This clonotype was picked up many times. The gene calls are TRBV15 and TRBJ1-5, with a weak D call TRBD1 (6 bases). Trimming pared 2 bases from V and 0 bases from J, leaving 8 bases between. The CDR3 is 15 residues long. Germline V gene data show CDR1 as LNHNV and CDR2 as YYDKDF (reference sequence). CDR3 coding DNA: TGTGCCACCAGCAGACAGGGGAATAGCAATCAGCCCCAGCATTTT. Translating it yields CATSRQGNSNQPQHF.

This clonotype was counted a few times. The genes are TRBV18 and TRBJ1-2, with 9 bases aligning to TRBD1. Germline values: CDR1 KGHSH, CDR2 LQKENI. This CDR3 has 16 residues. V dropped 5 bases and J dropped 1; count of bases not matched to a gene: 8. The CDR3 region is CASSGLQGAGNYGYTF. CDR3 DNA sequence: TGTGCCAGCTCAGGGTTACAGGGGGCCGGTAACTATGGCTACACCTTC.

The rearrangement uses TRBV10-3 and TRBJ2-7; 9 bases agree with TRBD2. Germline CDR1 and CDR2: ENHRY and SYGVKD. The CDR3 spans 13 residues. The J segment lost 7 bases and the V segment lost 5 bases, leaving 6 bases of the junction unmatched. The CDR3: CAISSLAGEEQYF. In DNA, the CDR3 is TGTGCCATCAGTTCCTTAGCGGGAGAAGAGCAGTACTTC.

At least ten counts were recorded for this clonotype. An end of the junction does not agree with germline; a read error may underlie this. The chain recombines TRBV5-1 with TRBJ2-2, with 9 bases aligning to TRBD1. Germline V lookup: CDR1 SGHRS, CDR2 YFSETQ. The CDR3 has 15 residues. The CDR3 DNA follows: TGTGCCAGCAGCCCGGGACAGGGGAACACCGGGGAGCTGTTTTTT. The encoded protein is CASSPGQGNTGELFF.

This clonotype has more than one count but fewer than ten. The chain has TRBV20-1 and TRBJ2-7; 10 nucleotides align to TRBD2. Germline V CDR1 and CDR2: DFQATT, SNEGSKA (reference sequence). The ends lost 2 bases at V and 3 bases at J; junction bases unmatched: 7. The CDR3 extends over 15 amino acids. The CDR3 sequence is CSARNPSGSDYEQYF. CDR3 DNA: TGCAGTGCTAGAAACCCTAGCGGGAGTGACTACGAGCAGTACTTC.

This clonotype showed up many times. V is TRBV10-3 and J is TRBJ1-1; perhaps TRBD1 as D (6 bases). Trimming cost V 9 bases and J 3 bases, with 14 bases left between them. Germline CDR1 ENHRY, CDR2 SYGVKD. The CDR3 has 13 amino acids. The chain's CDR3 is CAISTGSHTEAFF. The CDR3 region has the DNA TGTGCCATTTCGACAGGATCGCACACTGAAGCTTTCTTT.

This clonotype was recorded at least ten times. This chain joins TRBV10-2 and TRBJ2-7; 8 bases match TRBD2. The germline V gene encodes CDR1 WSHSY and CDR2 SAAADI. The V and J ends lost 8 bases and 5 bases, in that order; junction bases with no gene match: 11. This CDR3 spans 14 amino acids. Here the CDR3 reads CASGGPGGPDEQYF. DNA for the CDR3: TGCGCCAGCGGTGGTCCGGGAGGGCCTGACGAGCAGTACTTC.